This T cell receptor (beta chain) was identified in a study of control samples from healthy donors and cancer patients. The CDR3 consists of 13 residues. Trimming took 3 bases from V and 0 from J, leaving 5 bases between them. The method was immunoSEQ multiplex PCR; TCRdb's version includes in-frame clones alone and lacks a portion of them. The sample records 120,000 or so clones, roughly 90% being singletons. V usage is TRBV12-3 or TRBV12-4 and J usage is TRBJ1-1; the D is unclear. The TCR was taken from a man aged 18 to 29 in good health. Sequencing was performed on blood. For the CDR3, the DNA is TGTGCCAGCAGTTTTAAGGTGAACACTGAAGCTTTCTTT. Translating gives CASSFKVNTEAFF.